Following are 19 T cell receptor beta chains from one sample sequenced in a study of vaccination and CD4 T cells after COVID-19. Noted treatment: approximately 11-day PBMC culture with coronavirus spike peptide pools or control peptides (ViraFEST assay). Scientists ran DNA taken from cultured CD4+ T cells through the Oncomine TCR Beta short-read assay for sequencing. Via MiXCR, TCRdb re-called the PCR reads, giving one row per CDR3 protein. The table has tens of thousands of distinct CDR3 sequences, more than 40% seen once. These receptors have no known antigen. The sample was CD4+ T cells from blood, cultured in vitro, taken before SARS-CoV-2 vaccination. The receptor source for this set is a human donor who received a COVID-19 vaccine.

The V and J genes are TRBV20-1 and TRBJ1-6; tentative D call: TRBD1 (6 bases). The CDR3 consists of 18 residues. Germline-derived CDR1 and CDR2 are DFQATT and SNEGSKA (reference sequence). V was pared by 0 bases and J by 6 bases, with 21 bases between. The CDR3 DNA reads TGCAGTGCTAGAGATTGGTTAAGGGGGGGTAACAGTAATTCACCCCTCCACTTT. Translated: CSARDWLRGGNSNSPLHF.

The gene calls are TRBV30 and TRBJ1-1, with a possible D match to TRBD1 (5 bases). The CDR3 has 13 amino acids. CDR1 is GTSNPN, CDR2 SVGIG, per germline (reference sequence). Trimming took 2 bases from V and 1 from J, leaving 8 bases between them. As DNA, the CDR3 is TGTGCCTGGAGTAGACAGACGAACACTGAAGCTTTCTTT. It is translated as CAWSRQTNTEAFF.

This chain connects TRBV6-1 to TRBJ2-2; 7 bases line up with TRBD2. The V gene end was trimmed by 6 bases and the J gene end by 6 bases; junction bases not matched to a gene: 10. The CDR3 covers 15 residues. Germline V CDR1 and CDR2: MNHNS, SASEGT. The DNA of the CDR3 is TGTGCCAGCAGAACGACCCTGGGGGGGGCCGGGGAGCTGTTTTTT. Residues: CASRTTLGGAGELFF.

This clonotype was observed once. The chain recombines TRBV2 with TRBJ2-7; 7 positions match TRBD1. This CDR3 comprises 13 residues. V lost 4 bases to trimming and J lost 5 bases; unmatched junction nucleotides: 5. Germline V CDR1 and CDR2: SNHLY, FYNNEI. CDR3 in DNA: TGTGCCAGCAGTGTCGACAGGGCACACGAGCAGTACTTC. It encodes CASSVDRAHEQYF.

This chain links TRBV2 with TRBJ1-1; the match to TRBD1 covers 7 bases. Germline V gene lookup returns CDR1 SNHLY and CDR2 FYNNEI. The trim removed 4 bases at V and 4 bases at J, leaving 6 bases unmatched. The CDR3 is 14 residues long. The CDR3 here is CASSVQGSRTEAFF. CDR3 bases: TGTGCCAGCAGTGTACAGGGGAGCCGCACTGAAGCTTTCTTT.

The chain has TRBV12-3 or TRBV12-4 and TRBJ2-5, with 7 bases matching TRBD1. The CDR3 totals 14 residues. V shed 5 bases and J 5 bases; nucleotides not matched to a gene: 8. CDR3 in amino acids: CASSPGQTGETQYF. CDR3 DNA: TGTGCCAGCAGTCCGGGACAGACAGGGGAGACCCAGTACTTC.

This clonotype has more than one count but fewer than ten. The chain has TRBV24-1 and TRBJ2-2, with TRBD1 identical over 12 bases. Per germline, CDR1 KGHDR and CDR2 SFDVKD. J gave up 6 bases and V 7 bases, and 5 bases lay outside the gene matches. This CDR3 is 15 amino acids long. The CDR3 region is CATSSGTGGPGELFF. The CDR3 DNA is TGTGCCACCAGCTCCGGGACAGGGGGCCCCGGGGAGCTGTTTTTT.

The chain recombines TRBV15 with TRBJ2-4; TRBD1 agrees at 8 bases. The CDR3 has 18 residues. After removal of 5 bases from V and 0 bases from J, the junction contained 12 bases not matched to a gene. Germline V gene lookup returns CDR1 LNHNV and CDR2 YYDKDF (reference sequence). The CDR3 is CATSSTGAWMKAKNIQYF. CDR3 DNA: TGTGCCACCAGCTCGACAGGGGCGTGGATGAAAGCCAAAAACATTCAGTACTTC.

Here the CDR3 reads CASSMSANQPQHF. As DNA, the CDR3 is TGTGCCAGTAGTATGTCCGCCAATCAGCCCCAGCATTTT. J is TRBJ1-5 and V is TRBV19; D call uncertain. Trimming took 3 bases from V and 3 from J, leaving 6 bases between them. The CDR3 contains 13 residues. The germline V gene has CDR1 LNHDA and CDR2 SQIVND (reference sequence).

This clonotype was detected a few times. The V gene is TRBV6-1, the J gene TRBJ2-2; tentatively, D is TRBD1 (5 bases). Trimming took 6 bases from V and 2 from J, leaving 10 bases between them. The CDR3 is made up of 14 amino acids. Germline lookup yields CDR1 MNHNS and CDR2 SASEGT. The CDR3 DNA sequence: TGTGCCAGCAGGAACCAGGGTAACACCGGGGAGCTGTTTTTT. Translating it yields CASRNQGNTGELFF.

This clonotype turned up a few times. The chain is built from TRBV6-1 and TRBJ2-3; D unresolved. The length of the CDR3 is 16 residues. The V and J ends lost 3 bases and 1 base respectively, with 14 bases between them. Germline V gene sequence: CDR1 MNHNS, CDR2 SASEGT. The CDR3 sequence is CASSDVGQTRTDTQYF. The CDR3 region has the DNA TGTGCCAGCAGTGATGTAGGGCAGACCCGCACAGATACGCAGTATTTT.

This sequence joins TRBV7-2 and TRBJ1-3; perhaps TRBD1 as D (6 bases). With 1 base removed from V and 0 bases from J, the gap between germline ends came to 13 bases. Germline V gene data show CDR1 as SGHTA and CDR2 as FQGNSA. There are 17 residues in the CDR3. DNA of the CDR3: TGTGCCAGCAGCTTAGTGGGGGGGCAGGCCTCTGGAAACACCATATATTTT. Its translation is CASSLVGGQASGNTIYF. Full variable domain (remainder filled in from reference TRBV7-2 and TRBJ1-3): GAGVSQSPSNKVTEKGKDVELRCDPISGHTALYWYRQSLGQGLEFLIYFQGNSAPDKSGLPSDRFSAERTGGSVSTLTIQRTQQEDSAVYLCASSLVGGQASGNTIYFGEGSWLTVV.

The rearrangement joins TRBV7-3 to TRBJ2-3; D is possibly TRBD2 (5 bases). The CDR3 runs 15 residues. Germline V lookup: CDR1 SGHTA, CDR2 FQGTGA. Trimming took 5 bases from V and 0 from J, leaving 12 bases between them. The CDR3, as DNA: TGTGCCAGCAGCCCAGACTACCAAAGCACAGATACGCAGTATTTT. Protein product: CASSPDYQSTDTQYF.

CDR3 amino acids: CASSSSGTSVYEQYF. As DNA, the CDR3 is TGCGCCAGCAGCTCCTCCGGGACTAGCGTCTACGAGCAGTACTTC. This sequence joins TRBV5-1 and TRBJ2-7; 10 nucleotides align to TRBD2. V shed 3 bases, J shed 3 bases, and the junction held 6 bases outside the gene matches. This CDR3 region has 15 residues. Germline V CDR1 and CDR2: SGHRS, YFSETQ.

This rearrangement joins TRBV6-5 to TRBJ2-2, with 7 bases that match TRBD2. V lost 2 bases and J lost 3; bases outside the gene matches: 9. Germline V gives CDR1 MNHEY, CDR2 SVGAGI. The CDR3 totals 17 residues. Here the CDR3 reads CASSYTRLAQYTGELFF. CDR3 in DNA: TGTGCCAGCAGTTACACAAGACTAGCACAATACACCGGGGAGCTGTTTTTT.

The J gene is TRBJ2-3, the V gene TRBV7-9; TRBD2 matches at 9 bases. CDR1 SEHNR and CDR2 FQNEAQ come from the germline V gene (reference sequence). CDR3 length equals 15 residues. The trim removed 4 bases at V and 6 bases at J, leaving 8 bases unmatched. The CDR3 nucleotides read TGTGCCAGCAGCTCAGGGGCTAGCGGGGCGGATACGCAGTATTTT. Translation: CASSSGASGADTQYF. Full variable domain (remainder filled in from reference TRBV7-9 and TRBJ2-3): DTGVSQNPRHKITKRGQNVTFRCDPISEHNRLYWYRQTLGQGPEFLTYFQNEAQLEKSRLLSDRFSAERPKGSFSTLEIQRTEQGDSAMYLCASSSGASGADTQYFGPGTRLTVL.

The chain couples TRBV20-1 to TRBJ2-1, with a tentative D call TRBD1 (5 bases). This CDR3 has 15 residues. Trimming took off 8 bases at V and 9 bases at J, with 26 bases between the two ends. Germline CDR1 and CDR2: DFQATT and SNEGSKA (reference sequence). The CDR3 loop is CSLMNTRLQQAEQFF. Written as DNA, the CDR3 is TGCAGTCTAATGAACACCAGGTTACAACAGGCTGAGCAGTTCTTC.

J is TRBJ2-7 and V is TRBV20-1, with TRBD1 matching over 7 bases. The CDR3 sequence is 16 residues long. V was pared by 0 bases and J by 3 bases, with 11 bases of the junction left unmatched. The germline V gene encodes CDR1 DFQATT and CDR2 SNEGSKA (reference sequence). CDR3 region: CSAREEGGWGNYEQYF. CDR3 nucleotides: TGCAGTGCTAGAGAAGAAGGGGGCTGGGGAAACTACGAGCAGTACTTC.

This clonotype was observed a few times. V and J are TRBV27 and TRBJ1-1, with 10 nucleotides matching TRBD1. Looked up from germline, CDR1 is MNHEY and CDR2 is SMNVEV (reference sequence). Trimming cost V 8 bases and J 3 bases; bases outside gene matches: 21. This CDR3 comprises 19 residues. CDR3 sequence: CASYEGGGTGAGPDTEAFF. Written as DNA, the CDR3 is TGTGCCAGCTACGAGGGAGGTGGGACAGGGGCAGGTCCGGACACTGAAGCTTTCTTT.